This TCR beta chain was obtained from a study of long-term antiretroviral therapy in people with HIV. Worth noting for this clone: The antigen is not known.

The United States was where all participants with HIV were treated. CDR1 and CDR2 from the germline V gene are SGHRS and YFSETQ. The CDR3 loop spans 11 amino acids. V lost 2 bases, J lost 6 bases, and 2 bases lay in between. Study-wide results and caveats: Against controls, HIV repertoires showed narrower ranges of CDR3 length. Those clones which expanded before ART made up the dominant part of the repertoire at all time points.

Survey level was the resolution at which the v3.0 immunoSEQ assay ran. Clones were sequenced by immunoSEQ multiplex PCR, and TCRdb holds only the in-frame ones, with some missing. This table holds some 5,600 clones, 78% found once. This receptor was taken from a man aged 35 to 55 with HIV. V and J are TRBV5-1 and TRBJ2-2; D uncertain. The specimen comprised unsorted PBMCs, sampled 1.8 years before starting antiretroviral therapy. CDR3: CASSLPGELFF. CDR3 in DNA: TGCGCCAGCAGCTTACCCGGGGAGCTGTTTTTT.